The T cell receptor (beta chain) described here comes from a study of T cell responses to AZD1222 COVID-19 vaccine. Per germline, CDR1 MNHEY and CDR2 SMNVEV (reference sequence). The CDR3 consists of 14 residues. Trimming took 6 bases from V and 5 from J, leaving 16 bases between them. Using immunoSEQ multiplex PCR, the repertoire was profiled, and TCRdb retains in-frame clones only, with some absent. The table has some 73,000 clones, roughly 87% seen once. Study-level points and caveats: Per reports, nearly half of all spike-specific TCRs target regions that are unmutated in variants. There were mostly white British donors and more females than males, and clonal diversity was possibly underestimated. Among AZD1222 vaccinees, only five to seven were seropositive at baseline. Spike was spanned by vaccine-associated CD4 TCRs, with dominance at 160-218 and 743-854.

Comments on this clone: What it binds is unknown.

This specimen was peripheral blood, taken 28 days after the second AZD1222 dose. The gene calls are TRBV27 and TRBJ1-1; D call uncertain. The source is an adult who received the AZD1222 COVID-19 vaccine. The CDR3 spells CASSLTGPFTEAFF. In DNA, the CDR3 is TGTGCCAGCAGCCTAACCGGTCCCTTTACTGAAGCTTTCTTT.